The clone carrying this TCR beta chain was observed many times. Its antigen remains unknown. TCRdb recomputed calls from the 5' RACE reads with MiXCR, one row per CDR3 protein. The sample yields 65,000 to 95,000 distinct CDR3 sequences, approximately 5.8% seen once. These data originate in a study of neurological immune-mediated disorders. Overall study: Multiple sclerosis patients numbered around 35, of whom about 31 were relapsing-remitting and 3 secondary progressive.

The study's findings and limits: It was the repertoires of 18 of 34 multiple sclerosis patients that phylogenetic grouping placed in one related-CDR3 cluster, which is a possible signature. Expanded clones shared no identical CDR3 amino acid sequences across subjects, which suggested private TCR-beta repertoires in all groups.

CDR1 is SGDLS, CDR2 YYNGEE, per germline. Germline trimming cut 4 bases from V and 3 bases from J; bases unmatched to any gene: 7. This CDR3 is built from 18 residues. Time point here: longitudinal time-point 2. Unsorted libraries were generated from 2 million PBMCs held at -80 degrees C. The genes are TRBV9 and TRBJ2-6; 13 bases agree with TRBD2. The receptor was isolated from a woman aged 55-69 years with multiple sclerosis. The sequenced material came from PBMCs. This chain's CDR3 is CASSPRLAGGSGANVLTF. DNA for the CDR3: TGTGCCAGCAGCCCCCGACTAGCGGGGGGTAGTGGGGCCAACGTCCTGACTTTC.